The text below deals with one T cell receptor (beta chain). Its antigen is undetermined. These data are taken from a study of radiotherapy plus CTLA-4 blockade in lung cancer. Study in general: Objective responses occurred in 15% to 20% of patients; roughly 30% had disease control. Study-level results: In blood, TCR clones derived from the tumor expanded after radiotherapy plus ipilimumab.

This table comes from immunoSEQ multiplex PCR, and its TCRdb copy is limited to in-frame clones, with some not included. The data hold about 38,000 clones, with 65% to 90% observed a single time. Unmatched junction bases numbered 8, after V lost 4 bases and J lost 1 base. Germline CDR1 SGHNT, CDR2 YYREEE (reference sequence). The CDR3 has 15 amino acids. The TCR comes from a human donor with non-small cell lung cancer whose response to radiotherapy plus ipilimumab could not be evaluated. The V and J genes are TRBV5-4 and TRBJ2-7, with 7 bases fitting TRBD2. Here the sequenced sample was peripheral blood, taken from a patient treated with radiotherapy plus ipilimumab. CDR3 residues: CASSTEGLRSYEQYF. The CDR3 DNA reads TGTGCCAGCAGCACGGAGGGACTAAGATCCTACGAGCAGTACTTC.